Listed below are T cell receptor beta chains from one sample, sequenced in a study of OX40 agonist ivuxolimab in advanced cancers. Only in-frame clones appear in the TCRdb table, and some are missing; sequencing was by immunoSEQ multiplex PCR. The profile covers more than 75,000 clones, with roughly 91% appearing a single time and about 0.32% taken by the ten largest. Sequencing used CD4+ or CD8+ T cells sorted from blood, obtained in a trial of the OX40 agonist ivuxolimab. All receptors derive from an adult with an advanced solid tumor such as melanoma, head and neck, liver or kidney cancer. Both conserved end residues are part of each CDR3. D genes are given only for firm matches. Some rows have no size entry. The others give once, few or many, or a class for an expanded clone.

J gene: TRBJ2-1
V gene: TRBV4-1
clone size: NA
D gene: NA
CDR3 length: 19
CDR3 DNA: TGCGCCAGCAGCCAAGATCGGTTCTGGCGGAAGGGCTCCTACAATGAGCAGTTCTTC
CDR3 protein: CASSQDRFWRKGSYNEQFF

J gene: TRBJ1-1
V gene: TRBV2
clone size: once
D gene: NA
CDR3 length: 14
CDR3 DNA: TGTGCCAGCACTTCTGCAATACTGAACACTGAAGCTTTCTTT
CDR3 protein: CASTSAILNTEAFF

J gene: TRBJ2-3
V gene: TRBV7-8
clone size: NA
D gene: NA
CDR3 length: 14
CDR3 DNA: TGTGCCAGCAGCCCTCAGAGATCCACAGATACGCAGTATTTT
CDR3 protein: CASSPQRSTDTQYF

J gene: TRBJ1-2
V gene: TRBV6-1
clone size: NA
D gene: NA
CDR3 length: 12
CDR3 DNA: TGTGCCAGCACGAAAGCCTTCTATGGCTACACCTTC
CDR3 protein: CASTKAFYGYTF

J gene: TRBJ2-3
V gene: TRBV5-4
clone size: NA
D gene: NA
CDR3 length: 12
CDR3 DNA: TGTGCCAGCAGCGGATTAGAATATCCGCAGTATTTT
CDR3 protein: CASSGLEYPQYF

J gene: TRBJ2-3
V gene: TRBV10-3
clone size: NA
D gene: TRBD1
CDR3 length: 15
CDR3 DNA: TGTGCCATCGGGGACAGGGTACGTACCACAGATACGCAGTATTTT
CDR3 protein: CAIGDRVRTTDTQYF

J gene: TRBJ2-1
V gene: TRBV7-8
clone size: NA
D gene: NA
CDR3 length: 14
CDR3 DNA: TGTGCCAGCAGCCCAGGGGGGGCCTGGAATGAGCAGTTCTTC
CDR3 protein: CASSPGGAWNEQFF

J gene: TRBJ1-5
V gene: TRBV9
clone size: NA
D gene: NA
CDR3 length: 13
CDR3 DNA: TGTGCCAGCAGCGGGGGGTTGGCACAGCCCCAGCATTTT
CDR3 protein: CASSGGLAQPQHF

J gene: TRBJ2-3
V gene: TRBV4-3
clone size: NA
D gene: TRBD2
CDR3 length: 15
CDR3 DNA: TGCGCCAGCAGCCCTAGCGGTATTCGCACAGATACGCAGTATTTT
CDR3 protein: CASSPSGIRTDTQYF

J gene: TRBJ1-3
V gene: TRBV19
clone size: NA
D gene: NA
CDR3 length: 12
CDR3 DNA: TGTGCCAGTAGTATATCAGGAAACACCATATATTTT
CDR3 protein: CASSISGNTIYF

J gene: TRBJ2-1
V gene: TRBV5-6
clone size: NA
D gene: NA
CDR3 length: 15
CDR3 DNA: TGTGCCAGCAGCTTTGGCAGTAAGGTGGCCAATGAGCAGTTCTTC
CDR3 protein: CASSFGSKVANEQFF

J gene: TRBJ2-6
V gene: TRBV28
clone size: NA
D gene: NA
CDR3 length: 14
CDR3 DNA: TGTGCCAGCTTAATGGCTTCTGGGGCCAACGTCCTGACTTTC
CDR3 protein: CASLMASGANVLTF

J gene: TRBJ2-3
V gene: TRBV9
clone size: NA
D gene: TRBD1
CDR3 length: 14
CDR3 DNA: TGTGCCAGCAGCGTATCAGGGGGCATAGATACGCAGTATTTT
CDR3 protein: CASSVSGGIDTQYF

J gene: TRBJ2-1
V gene: TRBV19
clone size: NA
D gene: NA
CDR3 length: 16
CDR3 DNA: TGTGCCAGTAGTATACACCGGGGGGCGTCTAACAATGAGCAGTTCTTC
CDR3 protein: CASSIHRGASNNEQFF

J gene: TRBJ2-5
V gene: TRBV28
clone size: NA
D gene: NA
CDR3 length: 16
CDR3 DNA: TGTGCCACCCAAGTCGGACTACAGGGACCGGGGGAGACCCAGTACTTC
CDR3 protein: CATQVGLQGPGETQYF

J gene: TRBJ2-3
V gene: TRBV12-2
clone size: NA
D gene: NA
CDR3 length: 17
CDR3 DNA: TGTGCAAGTCGCTTAGTGGGGGGACAGAGTTTCACAGATACGCAGTATTTT
CDR3 protein: CASRLVGGQSFTDTQYF

J gene: TRBJ1-2
V gene: TRBV23-1
clone size: NA
D gene: NA
CDR3 length: 20
CDR3 DNA: TGCGCCAGCAGTCAACCCCCCAATTTGAAGCTTAGCCCCTCTAACTATGGCTACACCTTC
CDR3 protein: CASSQPPNLKLSPSNYGYTF

J gene: TRBJ2-2
V gene: TRBV18
clone size: few
D gene: TRBD1
CDR3 length: 14
CDR3 DNA: TGTGCCAGCTCACAGGGACAGACCACCGGGGAGCTGTTTTTT
CDR3 protein: CASSQGQTTGELFF

J gene: TRBJ1-1
V gene: TRBV7-2
clone size: NA
D gene: NA
CDR3 length: 14
CDR3 DNA: TGTGCCAGCAGCCCTAGACAGGTCACCACTGAAGCTTTCTTT
CDR3 protein: CASSPRQVTTEAFF

J gene: TRBJ2-3
V gene: TRBV6-4
clone size: NA
D gene: NA
CDR3 length: 17
CDR3 DNA: TGTGCCAGCAGTGCTGGTGTGGGCGCATCTAGCACAGATACGCAGTATTTT
CDR3 protein: CASSAGVGASSTDTQYF

J gene: TRBJ2-1
V gene: TRBV9
clone size: NA
D gene: TRBD1
CDR3 length: 14
CDR3 DNA: TGTGCCAGCAGCAACGGACAGGTCTACAATGAGCAGTTCTTC
CDR3 protein: CASSNGQVYNEQFF

J gene: TRBJ2-2
V gene: TRBV5-1
clone size: NA
D gene: NA
CDR3 length: 14
CDR3 DNA: TGCGCCAGCAGCTTGACCGGGAGTCCCGGGGAGCTGTTTTTT
CDR3 protein: CASSLTGSPGELFF

J gene: TRBJ2-1
V gene: TRBV28
clone size: NA
D gene: TRBD1
CDR3 length: 16
CDR3 DNA: TGTGCCAGCTCCTCCACAGGGGTTGGCAAATACAATGAGCAGTTCTTC
CDR3 protein: CASSSTGVGKYNEQFF

J gene: TRBJ1-3
V gene: TRBV21-1
clone size: NA
D gene: NA
CDR3 length: 15
CDR3 DNA: TGTGCCAGCAGCAAAGATGAGGGGGTTGGAAACACCATATATTTT
CDR3 protein: CASSKDEGVGNTIYF

J gene: TRBJ1-5
V gene: TRBV6-1
clone size: NA
D gene: NA
CDR3 length: 15
CDR3 DNA: TGTGCCAGCAGTGAGGTGAGAAGCTTTAATCAGCCCCAGCATTTT
CDR3 protein: CASSEVRSFNQPQHF

J gene: TRBJ2-3
V gene: TRBV5-1
clone size: NA
D gene: TRBD2
CDR3 length: 16
CDR3 DNA: TGCGCCAGCAGCTTGAGGCCTAGCGGAGAGACAGATACGCAGTATTTT
CDR3 protein: CASSLRPSGETDTQYF

J gene: TRBJ2-3
V gene: TRBV11-2
clone size: once
D gene: TRBD1
CDR3 length: 15
CDR3 DNA: TGTGCCAGCAGCTCCGGGACAGGGGCCACAGATACGCAGTATTTT
CDR3 protein: CASSSGTGATDTQYF

J gene: TRBJ2-2
V gene: TRBV7-8
clone size: NA
D gene: NA
CDR3 length: 15
CDR3 DNA: TGTGCCAGCAGCTTAGAGACAGAGGGCACCGGGGAGCTGTTTTTT
CDR3 protein: CASSLETEGTGELFF

J gene: TRBJ2-7
V gene: TRBV6-5
clone size: NA
D gene: NA
CDR3 length: 12
CDR3 DNA: TGTGCCAGCAGTTCCCCCCCGAGCGAGCAGTACTTC
CDR3 protein: CASSSPPSEQYF

J gene: TRBJ2-1
V gene: TRBV5-5
clone size: NA
D gene: NA
CDR3 length: 15
CDR3 DNA: TGTGCCAGCAGCGCTCTCCGGGATAGAAACAATGAGCAGTTCTTC
CDR3 protein: CASSALRDRNNEQFF

J gene: TRBJ2-6
V gene: TRBV10-3
clone size: NA
D gene: NA
CDR3 length: 15
CDR3 DNA: TGTGCCACCAGTTCGGAGGGATCTGGGGCCAACGTCCTGACTTTC
CDR3 protein: CATSSEGSGANVLTF

J gene: TRBJ1-1
V gene: TRBV5-1
clone size: NA
D gene: TRBD1
CDR3 length: 16
CDR3 DNA: TGCGCCAGCAGCCCCCAGGGACAGGGATCGGGCACTGAAGCTTTCTTT
CDR3 protein: CASSPQGQGSGTEAFF

J gene: TRBJ1-4
V gene: TRBV18
clone size: NA
D gene: TRBD1
CDR3 length: 16
CDR3 DNA: TGTGCCAGCTCACCACGGTACCGGACAGGGGATGAAAAACTGTTTTTT
CDR3 protein: CASSPRYRTGDEKLFF

J gene: TRBJ1-2
V gene: TRBV7-2
clone size: NA
D gene: NA
CDR3 length: 16
CDR3 DNA: TGTGCCAGCAGCGAAACGGATACAAGGATCAACTATGGCTACACCTTC
CDR3 protein: CASSETDTRINYGYTF

J gene: TRBJ1-6
V gene: TRBV4-2
clone size: NA
D gene: NA
CDR3 length: 14
CDR3 DNA: TGTGCCAGCAGCCAAGATCACACCAATTCACCCCTCCACTTT
CDR3 protein: CASSQDHTNSPLHF

J gene: TRBJ1-2
V gene: TRBV10-2
clone size: NA
D gene: TRBD1
CDR3 length: 16
CDR3 DNA: TGCGCCAGCAGCAAAATCCGGGACAGGGGGAACTATGGCTACACCTTC
CDR3 protein: CASSKIRDRGNYGYTF

J gene: TRBJ1-2
V gene: TRBV4-1
clone size: NA
D gene: NA
CDR3 length: 14
CDR3 DNA: TGCGCCAGCAGCCTCCAGATGATTAACTATGGCTACACCTTC
CDR3 protein: CASSLQMINYGYTF

J gene: TRBJ2-7
V gene: TRBV2
clone size: NA
D gene: TRBD2
CDR3 length: 12
CDR3 DNA: TGTGCCGGAGGACTAGCGGGAATCGAGCAGTACTTC
CDR3 protein: CAGGLAGIEQYF

J gene: TRBJ1-1
V gene: TRBV6-5
clone size: NA
D gene: NA
CDR3 length: 13
CDR3 DNA: TGTGCCAGCATAGGGGGACGAAACATTGAAGCTTTCTTT
CDR3 protein: CASIGGRNIEAFF

J gene: TRBJ2-2
V gene: TRBV29-1
clone size: NA
D gene: TRBD2
CDR3 length: 14
CDR3 DNA: TGCAGCGTGTCGCGGGAGCGGGACACCGGGGAGCTGTTTTTT
CDR3 protein: CSVSRERDTGELFF

J gene: TRBJ2-3
V gene: TRBV27
clone size: NA
D gene: NA
CDR3 length: 15
CDR3 DNA: TGTGCCAGCAGCCCTCTAGCGCAGAACACAGATACGCAGTATTTT
CDR3 protein: CASSPLAQNTDTQYF

J gene: TRBJ2-1
V gene: TRBV5-1
clone size: NA
D gene: NA
CDR3 length: 12
CDR3 DNA: TGCGCCAGCAGCTTGGGAAGGGTTGAGCAGTTCTTC
CDR3 protein: CASSLGRVEQFF

J gene: TRBJ1-2
V gene: TRBV18
clone size: NA
D gene: TRBD1
CDR3 length: 15
CDR3 DNA: TGTGCCAGCTCACCTGGACAGGGACGAGCGGAGGGCTACACCTTC
CDR3 protein: CASSPGQGRAEGYTF

J gene: TRBJ1-1
V gene: TRBV5-6
clone size: NA
D gene: NA
CDR3 length: 16
CDR3 DNA: TGTGCCAGCAGCTTGGGGCCCACCAGGCCAGCCACTGAAGCTTTCTTT
CDR3 protein: CASSLGPTRPATEAFF

J gene: TRBJ2-2
V gene: TRBV29-1
clone size: NA
D gene: TRBD2
CDR3 length: 15
CDR3 DNA: TGCAGCGTTGCGGGGGGACTAGCGGCAACCGGGGAGCTGTTTTTT
CDR3 protein: CSVAGGLAATGELFF

J gene: TRBJ2-5
V gene: TRBV7-2
clone size: NA
D gene: NA
CDR3 length: 15
CDR3 DNA: TGTGCCAGCAGCCGAACGGGACCCTCTGGAGAGACCCAGTACTTC
CDR3 protein: CASSRTGPSGETQYF

J gene: TRBJ2-1
V gene: TRBV7-9
clone size: NA
D gene: TRBD2
CDR3 length: 15
CDR3 DNA: TGTGCCAGCAGCAAATCTAGCGGGGGTTACAATGAGCAGTTCTTC
CDR3 protein: CASSKSSGGYNEQFF

J gene: TRBJ2-5
V gene: TRBV19
clone size: NA
D gene: TRBD2
CDR3 length: 16
CDR3 DNA: TGTGCCAGTAGTATCGGTAGCGGGATTCAGGAAGAGACCCAGTACTTC
CDR3 protein: CASSIGSGIQEETQYF

J gene: TRBJ1-2
V gene: TRBV20-1
clone size: NA
D gene: NA
CDR3 length: 11
CDR3 DNA: TGCAGTGCGAGCGACATCTATGGCTACACCTTC
CDR3 protein: CSASDIYGYTF

J gene: TRBJ2-5
V gene: TRBV7-2
clone size: NA
D gene: TRBD1
CDR3 length: 13
CDR3 DNA: TGTGCCAGCAGCCGACAGGGCGGAGAGACCCAGTACTTC
CDR3 protein: CASSRQGGETQYF

J gene: TRBJ2-6
V gene: TRBV28
clone size: NA
D gene: NA
CDR3 length: 15
CDR3 DNA: TGTGCCAGTAAAGCAGGGGGGTCTGGGGCCAACGTCCTGACTTTC
CDR3 protein: CASKAGGSGANVLTF

J gene: TRBJ2-7
V gene: TRBV7-9
clone size: NA
D gene: NA
CDR3 length: 15
CDR3 DNA: TGTGCCAGCAGCTTAACCACAGGGATCGCCTACGAGCAGTACTTC
CDR3 protein: CASSLTTGIAYEQYF

J gene: TRBJ1-1
V gene: TRBV6-1
clone size: NA
D gene: NA
CDR3 length: 12
CDR3 DNA: TGTGCCAGCAGTGCTTTTACGGTTGAAGCTTTCTTT
CDR3 protein: CASSAFTVEAFF

J gene: TRBJ1-5
V gene: TRBV6-5
clone size: NA
D gene: NA
CDR3 length: 13
CDR3 DNA: TGTGCCAGCAGTTCCACAGGGCATCAGCCCCAGCATTTT
CDR3 protein: CASSSTGHQPQHF